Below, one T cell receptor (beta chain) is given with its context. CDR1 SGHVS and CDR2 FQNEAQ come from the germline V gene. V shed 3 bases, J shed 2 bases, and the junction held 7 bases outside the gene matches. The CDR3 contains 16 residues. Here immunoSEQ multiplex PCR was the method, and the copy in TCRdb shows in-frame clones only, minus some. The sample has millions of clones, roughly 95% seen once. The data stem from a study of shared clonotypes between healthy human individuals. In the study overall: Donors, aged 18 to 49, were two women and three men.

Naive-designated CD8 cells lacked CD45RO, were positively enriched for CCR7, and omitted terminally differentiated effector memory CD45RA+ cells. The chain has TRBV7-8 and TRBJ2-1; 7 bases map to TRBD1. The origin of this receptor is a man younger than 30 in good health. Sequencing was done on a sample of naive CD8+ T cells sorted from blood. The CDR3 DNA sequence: TGTGCCAGCAGCTTTCAGGGGGAAAGGCCCTACAATGAGCAGTTCTTC. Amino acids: CASSFQGERPYNEQFF.